Below are 16 T cell receptor beta chains sequenced from a single sample in a study of T cell responses to AZD1222 COVID-19 vaccine. The table came from immunoSEQ multiplex PCR; TCRdb's copy has only in-frame clones and leaves some out. The sample carries 100,000 to 150,000 clones, more than 75% recorded once. The material was peripheral blood, obtained 28 days after the second AZD1222 dose. All receptors come from an adult who received the AZD1222 COVID-19 vaccine.

The J gene is TRBJ2-7, the V gene TRBV2; TRBD2 matches at 12 bases. CDR3 length: 16 residues. Germline assignment: CDR1 SNHLY and CDR2 FYNNEI. V shed 6 bases, J shed 3 bases, and the junction held 9 bases outside the gene matches. The CDR3 here is CASRGTSGPRFYEQYF. The CDR3 nucleotides are TGTGCCAGCAGAGGGACTAGCGGGCCGCGTTTCTACGAGCAGTACTTC.

The rearrangement uses TRBV20-1 and TRBJ2-1; a weak D match, TRBD1 (6 bases). CDR1 is DFQATT, CDR2 SNEGSKA, per germline (reference sequence). CDR3 length: 15 amino acids. Between the trimmed V and J ends, which lost 3 bases and 1 base, there was a span of 13 bases. The CDR3, as DNA: TGCAGTGCTAGTTCATTCCAGGGGTCCTACAATGAGCAGTTCTTC. It is translated as CSASSFQGSYNEQFF.

The chain joins TRBV11-2 to TRBJ1-3; 8 bases are a match to TRBD1. This CDR3 has 14 residues. Germline V gene lookup returns CDR1 SGHAT and CDR2 FQNNGV. With 5 bases clipped from V and 4 bases from J, the junction kept 4 bases outside the gene matches. CDR3 loop: CASSLRGLGNTIYF. In nucleotides, the CDR3 is TGTGCCAGCAGCCTCAGGGGGCTGGGAAACACCATATATTTT.

The CDR3 protein is CASRPSGYNEQFF. The CDR3 DNA follows: TGTGCCAGCAGGCCTAGCGGCTACAATGAGCAGTTCTTC. The chain couples TRBV6-5 to TRBJ2-1, with TRBD2 identical over 7 bases. The CDR3 loop spans 13 amino acids. The V gene end was trimmed by 6 bases and the J gene end by 3 bases; junction bases not matched to a gene: 2. The germline V gene encodes CDR1 MNHEY and CDR2 SVGAGI.

V usage is TRBV21-1 and J usage is TRBJ2-1; the D call TRBD2 from the table was never checked on the DNA. TRBV21-1 is a known pseudogene. CDR3 length: 17 residues. The CDR3 is CASSKGTSGSSYNEQFF. CDR3 sequence (DNA): TGTGCCAGCAGCAAAGGGACTAGCGGGAGCTCCTACAATGAGCAGTTCTTC.

The V call is TRBV2, the J call TRBJ2-3, with TRBD2 matching 12 bases. This CDR3 has 16 amino acids. The V segment lost 6 bases and the J segment 0 bases; nucleotides outside the gene matches: 4. Germline loops: CDR1 SNHLY, CDR2 FYNNEI. The CDR3 is CASRPGTSGSTDTQYF. The CDR3 DNA is TGTGCCAGCAGGCCCGGGACTAGCGGGAGCACAGATACGCAGTATTTT. Variable domain in full (rest from reference TRBV2 and TRBJ2-3): EPEVTQTPSHQVTQMGQEVILRCVPISNHLYFYWYRQILGQKVEFLVSFYNNEISEKSEIFDDQFSVERPDGSNFTLKIRSTKLEDSAMYFCASRPGTSGSTDTQYFGPGTRLTVL.

This chain uses TRBV18 with TRBJ1-2, with a possible D match to TRBD1 (5 bases). The V and J ends lost 2 bases and 5 bases respectively, with 9 bases between them. The length of the CDR3 is 13 residues. The germline gives CDR1 KGHSH, CDR2 LQKENI. The CDR3 nucleotides are TGTGCCAGCTCACCAGACAGTAGGTATGGCTACACCTTC. This sequence encodes CASSPDSRYGYTF.

The chain recombines TRBV27 with TRBJ1-1; TRBD1 might be the D (5 bases). The CDR3 runs to 14 residues. Germline CDR1 MNHEY, CDR2 SMNVEV (reference sequence). V dropped 10 bases and J dropped 4 bases, with 19 bases sitting between them. CDR3 sequence reads: CATLPPGSATEAFF. For the CDR3, the DNA is TGTGCCACCCTACCACCAGGGAGCGCCACTGAAGCTTTCTTT.

This rearrangement joins TRBV6-5 to TRBJ1-1, with D possibly TRBD1 on 5 matching bases. From germline, CDR1 is MNHEY and CDR2 SVGAGI. The length of the CDR3 is 13 residues. V was trimmed by 7 bases and J by 7 bases, leaving 16 bases between them. As DNA, the CDR3 is TGTGCCAGCACCAGACGCGACAGCCTTGAAGCTTTCTTT. It encodes CASTRRDSLEAFF.

The chain employs TRBV30 and TRBJ2-7; D remains unclear. Trimming left V 0 bases short and J 4 bases short, with 7 bases between. The CDR3 has 12 residues. The germline gives CDR1 GTSNPN, CDR2 SVGIG (reference sequence). The CDR3 coding sequence is TGTGCCTGGAGTGTGCGAGCTTACGAGCAGTACTTC. Its protein product is CAWSVRAYEQYF.

This clone was observed at least ten times. The chain couples TRBV6-5 to TRBJ1-5; D is unclear. Germline CDR1 and CDR2: MNHEY and SVGAGI. CDR3 length equals 13 residues. Deletions cut 6 bases from V and 7 bases from J, with 13 bases between. CDR3: CASRKQIDQPQHF. CDR3 nucleotides: TGTGCCAGCAGAAAACAGATTGACCAGCCCCAGCATTTT.

This sequence joins TRBV27 and TRBJ2-5; 8 nucleotides agree with TRBD1. CDR3 length: 14 residues. With V trimmed by 3 bases and J by 1 base, 1 base remained unmatched. Germline V gene sequence: CDR1 MNHEY, CDR2 SMNVEV (reference sequence). In DNA, the CDR3 is TGTGCCAGCAGTTTTACAGGGGGCCAAGAGACCCAGTACTTC. Translation gives CASSFTGGQETQYF.

V and J are TRBV18 and TRBJ1-1; 7 nucleotides agree with TRBD1. In germline, CDR1 is KGHSH, CDR2 LQKENI. V lost 5 bases to trimming and J lost 1 base; unmatched junction nucleotides: 7. CDR3 length: 15 amino acids. The CDR3 coding sequence is TGTGCCAGCTCAAGAACCGGGACAGCGAACACTGAAGCTTTCTTT. This gives the protein CASSRTGTANTEAFF. The whole variable domain, remainder taken from reference TRBV18 and TRBJ1-1, is NAGVMQNPRHLVRRRGQEARLRCSPMKGHSHVYWYRQLPEEGLKFMVYLQKENIIDESGMPKERFSAEFPKEGPSILRIQQVVRGDSAAYFCASSRTGTANTEAFFGQGTRLTVV.

The rearrangement joins TRBV4-1 to TRBJ2-2, with 9 bases that match TRBD1. Germline V CDR1 and CDR2: MGHRA, YSYEKL. The CDR3 is 16 residues long. J lost 1 base, V lost 4 bases, and 4 bases had no gene match. Here the CDR3 reads CASSLRQGVNTGELFF. In DNA form, the CDR3 reads TGCGCCAGCAGCCTCAGACAGGGGGTGAACACCGGGGAGCTGTTTTTT.

The V call is TRBV27, the J call TRBJ2-7; 11 bases are a match to TRBD2. Germline V gives CDR1 MNHEY, CDR2 SMNVEV (reference sequence). This CDR3 spans 17 amino acids. The V and J ends lost 2 bases and 6 bases, in that order; junction bases with no gene match: 12. The CDR3 DNA follows: TGTGCCAGCAGTTTAGGGGATCTAGCGGGAGGTTTGGGCGAGCAGTACTTC. Its translation: CASSLGDLAGGLGEQYF.

CDR3 region: CASSLRSGTGGGTEAFF. The CDR3 bases are TGTGCCAGCAGCTTGCGTTCCGGGACAGGGGGAGGGACTGAAGCTTTCTTT. V and J are TRBV5-6 and TRBJ1-1, with 11 bases identical to TRBD1. This CDR3 contains 17 residues. V lost 1 base and J lost 5; bases outside the gene matches: 10. Looked up from germline, CDR1 is SGHDT and CDR2 is YYEEEE.